This T cell receptor (beta chain) was recovered during a study of Ad26.COV2.S vaccination and SARS-CoV-2 variants. As for the study in general: Once, or twice with 56 days between doses, Ad26.COV2.S was given intramuscularly.

Measured with immunoSEQ multiplex PCR; TCRdb has only the in-frame clones, and not every one. The sample includes around 500,000 clones, 80% to 90% of them seen just once. CDR3 length: 10 amino acids. Germline-derived CDR1 and CDR2 are LNHDA and SQIVND (reference sequence). The V gene lost 5 bases and the J gene lost 6 bases, with 5 bases spanning the gap. The treatment is: over 15 received Ad26.COV2.S at low or high dose, single or two shots; roughly 5 received placebo; per-sample allocation not given. Sampling was done on day 63 after the first vaccine or placebo injection. This TCR was sampled from a person between 18 and 65 years old who received the Ad26.COV2.S COVID-19 vaccine or a placebo. Material: peripheral blood, obtained in a trial of Ad26.COV2.S vaccine versus placebo. The chain joins TRBV19 to TRBJ2-7; D gene ambiguous. The CDR3 DNA is TGTGCCAGTAGTTGGGGCGAGCAGTACTTC. It translates to CASSWGEQYF.